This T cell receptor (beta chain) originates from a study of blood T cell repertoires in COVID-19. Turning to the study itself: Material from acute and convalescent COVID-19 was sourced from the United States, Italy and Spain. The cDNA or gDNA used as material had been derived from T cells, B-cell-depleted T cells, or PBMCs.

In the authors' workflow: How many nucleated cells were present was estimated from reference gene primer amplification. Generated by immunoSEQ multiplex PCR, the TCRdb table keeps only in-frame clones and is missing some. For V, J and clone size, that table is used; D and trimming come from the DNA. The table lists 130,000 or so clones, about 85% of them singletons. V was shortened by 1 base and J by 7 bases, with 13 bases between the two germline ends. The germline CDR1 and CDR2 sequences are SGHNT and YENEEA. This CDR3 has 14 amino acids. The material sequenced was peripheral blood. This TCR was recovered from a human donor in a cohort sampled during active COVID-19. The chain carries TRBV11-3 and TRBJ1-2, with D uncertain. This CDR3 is CASSLGQNAGGYTF. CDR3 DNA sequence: TGTGCCAGCAGCTTAGGGCAAAACGCTGGTGGCTACACCTTC.